This T cell receptor beta chain was recovered during a study of T cell changes during pregnancy in multiple sclerosis. CDR1 and CDR2 from the germline V gene are MNHEY and SMNVEV (reference sequence). The CDR3 runs to 14 residues. V was shortened by 5 bases and J by 0 bases, with 10 bases between the two germline ends. The table came from immunoSEQ multiplex PCR; TCRdb's copy has only in-frame clones and leaves some out. The sample lists roughly 100,000 clones, less than 95% occurring once. The clonotype comes from a female donor in good health, enrolled as a control in a pregnancy study. The sample was peripheral blood, taken in the second trimester of pregnancy. The chain recombines TRBV27 with TRBJ1-2; D is unresolved. CDR3 loop: CASSPMSTNYGYTF. The CDR3 nucleotides read TGTGCCAGCAGTCCGATGAGTACTAACTATGGCTACACCTTC.